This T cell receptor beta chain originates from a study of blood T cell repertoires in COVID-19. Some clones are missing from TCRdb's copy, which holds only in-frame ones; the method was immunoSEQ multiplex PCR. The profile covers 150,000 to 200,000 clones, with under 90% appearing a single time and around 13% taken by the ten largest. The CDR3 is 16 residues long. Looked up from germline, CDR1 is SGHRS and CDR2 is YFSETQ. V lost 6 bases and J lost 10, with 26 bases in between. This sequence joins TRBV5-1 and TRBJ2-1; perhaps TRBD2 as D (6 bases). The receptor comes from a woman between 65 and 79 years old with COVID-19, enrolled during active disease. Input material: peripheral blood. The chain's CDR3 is CASTLGGGVGQGEQFF. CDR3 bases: TGCGCCAGCACCCTGGGGGGTGGTGTGGGCCAGGGCGAGCAGTTCTTC.